This T cell receptor beta chain was sequenced during a study of T cell responses to AZD1222 COVID-19 vaccine. Profiled with immunoSEQ multiplex PCR; TCRdb holds only in-frame clones, not every one. The repertoire consists of about 130,000 clones, with approximately 92% occurring once and the leading ten covering roughly 7.1%. After removal of 6 bases from V and 2 bases from J, the junction contained 9 bases not matched to a gene. CDR1 is LNHDA, CDR2 SQIVND, per germline (reference sequence). The CDR3 totals 15 residues. This clone was seen a single time. Sequencing used peripheral blood, obtained 28 days after the second AZD1222 dose. The clonotype was recovered from an adult who received the AZD1222 COVID-19 vaccine. The chain combines TRBV19 with TRBJ2-7, with 8 nucleotides matching TRBD1. In DNA, the CDR3 is TGTGCCAGTAGCAGAGACAGGGGCCATACCTACGAGCAGTACTTC. Translated: CASSRDRGHTYEQYF.